This T cell receptor (beta chain) was retrieved from a study of shared clonotypes between healthy human individuals. The CDR3 is 15 amino acids. With V trimmed by 2 bases and J by 0 bases, 3 bases remained unmatched. Germline-derived CDR1 and CDR2 are SGHRS and YFSETQ. TCRdb's table, derived via immunoSEQ multiplex PCR, lists solely in-frame clones and lacks some. The data contain 2 million to 2.5 million clones, 92% of them singletons. The chain couples TRBV5-1 to TRBJ1-1; 8 nucleotides match TRBD1. The TCR comes from a man between 18 and 35 years old in good health. Some clones in this sample may be carry-over from other donors' samples. Material: naive CD4+ T cells from PBMCs. The subset denotes: CD45RA+ positively selected. DNA for the CDR3: TGCGCCAGCAGCTTCCAGGGGGCAGTGAACACTGAAGCTTTCTTT. Residues: CASSFQGAVNTEAFF.